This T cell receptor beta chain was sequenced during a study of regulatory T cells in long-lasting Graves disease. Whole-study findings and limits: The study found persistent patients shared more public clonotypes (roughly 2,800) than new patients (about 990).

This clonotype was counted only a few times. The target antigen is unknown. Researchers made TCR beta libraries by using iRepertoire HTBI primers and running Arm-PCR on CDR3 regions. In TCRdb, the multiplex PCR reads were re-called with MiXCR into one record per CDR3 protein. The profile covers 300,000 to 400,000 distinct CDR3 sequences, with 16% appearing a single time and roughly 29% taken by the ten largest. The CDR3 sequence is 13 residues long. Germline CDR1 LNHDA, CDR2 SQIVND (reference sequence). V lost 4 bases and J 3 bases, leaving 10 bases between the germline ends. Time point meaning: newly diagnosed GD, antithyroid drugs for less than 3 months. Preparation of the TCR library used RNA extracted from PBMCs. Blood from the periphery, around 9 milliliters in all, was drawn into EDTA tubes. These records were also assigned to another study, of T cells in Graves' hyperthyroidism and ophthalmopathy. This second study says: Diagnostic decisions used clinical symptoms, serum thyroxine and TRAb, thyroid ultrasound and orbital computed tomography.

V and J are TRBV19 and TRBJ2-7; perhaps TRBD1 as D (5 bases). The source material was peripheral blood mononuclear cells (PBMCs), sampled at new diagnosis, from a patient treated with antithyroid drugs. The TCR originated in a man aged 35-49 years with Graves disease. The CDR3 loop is CASSRAGLYEQYF. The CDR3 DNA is TGTGCCAGTAGTAGAGCAGGGCTCTACGAGCAGTACTTC.